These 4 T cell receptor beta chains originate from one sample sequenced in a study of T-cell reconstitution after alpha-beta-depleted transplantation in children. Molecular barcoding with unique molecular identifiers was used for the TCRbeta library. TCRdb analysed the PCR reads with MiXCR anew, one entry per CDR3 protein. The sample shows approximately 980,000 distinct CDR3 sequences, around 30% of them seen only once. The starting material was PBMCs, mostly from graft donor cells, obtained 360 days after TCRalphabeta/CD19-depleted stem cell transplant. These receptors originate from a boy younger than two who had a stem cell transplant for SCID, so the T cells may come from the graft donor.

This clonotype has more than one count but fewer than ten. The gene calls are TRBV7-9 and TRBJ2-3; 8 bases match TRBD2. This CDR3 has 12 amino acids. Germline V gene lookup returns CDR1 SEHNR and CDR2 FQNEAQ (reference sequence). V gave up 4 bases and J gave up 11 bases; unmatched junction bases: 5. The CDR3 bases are TGTGCCAGCAGCTCCAGGACTAGCTTGCAGTATTTT. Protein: CASSSRTSLQYF.

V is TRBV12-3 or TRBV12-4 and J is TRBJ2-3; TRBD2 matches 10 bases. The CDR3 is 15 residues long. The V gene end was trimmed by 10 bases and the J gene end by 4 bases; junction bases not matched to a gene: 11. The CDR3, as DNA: TGTGCCATCCAGGGTCTAGCGGGGGCCCCAGATACGCAGTATTTT. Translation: CAIQGLAGAPDTQYF.

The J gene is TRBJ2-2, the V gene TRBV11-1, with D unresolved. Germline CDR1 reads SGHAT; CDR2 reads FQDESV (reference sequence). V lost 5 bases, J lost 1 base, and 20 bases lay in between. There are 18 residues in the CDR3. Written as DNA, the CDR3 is TGTGCCAGCAGCAAGCTCATGACGCCTAGGTTGAACACCGGGGAGCTGTTTTTT. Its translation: CASSKLMTPRLNTGELFF.

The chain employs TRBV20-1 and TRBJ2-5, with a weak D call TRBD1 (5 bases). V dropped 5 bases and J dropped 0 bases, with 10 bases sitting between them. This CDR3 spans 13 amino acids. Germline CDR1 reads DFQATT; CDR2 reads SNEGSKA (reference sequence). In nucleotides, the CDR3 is TGCAGTGCTGTTGGACAAAACCAAGAGACCCAGTACTTC. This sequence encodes CSAVGQNQETQYF.